The 5 T cell receptor beta chains given below trace back to one sample, sequenced in a study of blood T cell repertoires in COVID-19. Repertoires were generated with immunoSEQ multiplex PCR, while TCRdb's copy carries only in-frame clones and drops some. The table lists around 100,000 clones, roughly 87% of them singletons, with about 7.4% in the top ten. Source material: peripheral blood. These receptors all come from a man aged 25 to 40 in a cohort sampled during active COVID-19.

The chain links TRBV10-3 to TRBJ2-6, with D perhaps matching TRBD2 (6 bases). The CDR3 runs to 17 residues. Trimming took off 3 bases at V and 0 bases at J, with 12 bases between the two ends. Germline assignment: CDR1 ENHRY and CDR2 SYGVKD. The CDR3 sequence: CAISEGWGVSGANVLTF. CDR3 sequence (DNA): TGTGCCATCAGTGAAGGTTGGGGGGTCTCTGGGGCCAACGTCCTGACTTTC.

The chain couples TRBV6-6 to TRBJ2-2, with D possibly matching TRBD1 (6 bases). Trimming cost V 5 bases and J 2 bases, with 9 bases left between them. Germline loops: CDR1 MNHNY, CDR2 SVGAGI (reference sequence). The CDR3 contains 14 residues. CDR3 DNA sequence: TGTGCCAGCAGTACAGGGTTTAACACCGGGGAGCTGTTTTTT. Translating gives CASSTGFNTGELFF.

The rearrangement links TRBV18 to TRBJ2-1; 12 nucleotides line up with TRBD1. This CDR3 region has 17 residues. In germline, CDR1 is KGHSH, CDR2 LQKENI. After removal of 0 bases from V and 5 bases from J, the junction contained 5 bases not matched to a gene. CDR3: CASSPPSGQGAHNEQFF. The CDR3 DNA sequence: TGTGCCAGCTCACCACCCTCGGGACAGGGGGCGCACAATGAGCAGTTCTTC.

This rearrangement joins TRBV7-9 to TRBJ2-5, with D unresolved. CDR3 size: 12 residues. The germline V gene has CDR1 SEHNR and CDR2 FQNEAQ (reference sequence). V was shortened by 6 bases and J by 4 bases, with 9 bases between the two germline ends. The CDR3 region is CASRADVETQYF. The CDR3 nucleotides read TGTGCCAGCAGGGCTGATGTAGAGACCCAGTACTTC.

The rearrangement uses TRBV5-4 and TRBJ2-7; TRBD2 agrees at 8 bases. The CDR3 has 15 residues. Germline V gene sequence: CDR1 SGHNT, CDR2 YYREEE (reference sequence). The V gene end was trimmed by 4 bases and the J gene end by 1 base; junction bases not matched to a gene: 7. In DNA form, the CDR3 reads TGTGCCAGCAGCCCGGGGGGGCGCGGGTCCTACGAGCAGTACTTC. Translating it yields CASSPGGRGSYEQYF.